This note documents a single T cell receptor beta chain sequence. The antigen is undetermined. These data originate in a study of beta chain features in type 1 diabetes. Study-level findings and limits: Patients' naive, central memory and regulatory TCRB repertoires appeared more alike than those of healthy donors.

All of the isolated RNA was reverse transcribed, so expressed TCRB transcripts were sequenced. The protocol was immunoSEQ multiplex PCR, while the TCRdb copy is restricted to in-frame clones and leaves out a portion. The sample includes about 620,000 clones, 15% of them seen just once. The V gene's germline CDR1 is LGHNA and CDR2 YNFKEQ. The CDR3 has 15 residues. V gave up 0 bases and J gave up 4 bases, with 10 bases separating them. This receptor was obtained from a man between 18 and 29 years old in good health. The chain uses TRBV4-2 and TRBJ2-1; D is undetermined. Material: naive CD4+ T cells from blood. CDR3 bases: TGTGCCAGCAGCCAAGACCGACCCGGGTACAATGAGCAGTTCTTC. It codes for CASSQDRPGYNEQFF.